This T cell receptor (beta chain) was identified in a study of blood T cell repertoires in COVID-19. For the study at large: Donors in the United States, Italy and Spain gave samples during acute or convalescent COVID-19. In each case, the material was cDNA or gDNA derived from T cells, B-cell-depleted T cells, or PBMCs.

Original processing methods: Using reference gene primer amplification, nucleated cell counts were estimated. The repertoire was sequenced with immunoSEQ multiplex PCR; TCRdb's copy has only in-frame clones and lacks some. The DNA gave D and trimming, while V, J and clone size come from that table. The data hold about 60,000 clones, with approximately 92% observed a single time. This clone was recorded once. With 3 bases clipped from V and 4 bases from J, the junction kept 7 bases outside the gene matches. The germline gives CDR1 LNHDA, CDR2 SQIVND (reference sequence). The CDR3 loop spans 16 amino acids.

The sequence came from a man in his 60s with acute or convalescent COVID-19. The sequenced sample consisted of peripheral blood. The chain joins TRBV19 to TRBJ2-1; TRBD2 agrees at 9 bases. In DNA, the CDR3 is TGTGCCAGTAGTATCCTCGCGGGGGGGGGTTACAATGAGCAGTTCTTC. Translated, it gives CASSILAGGGYNEQFF.